This passage covers 12 T cell receptor beta chains from one sample sequenced in a study of human T cells and chemical hapten exposure. Using its own MiXCR run on the RACE reads, TCRdb lists one record per CDR3 protein. The table lists under 100,000 distinct CDR3 sequences, 8.5% of them singletons. The time point: pre-sensitization, week 0. Treatment given: therapeutic diphenylcyclopropenone sensitization with weekly scalp DPC. Specimen: whole blood, collected in connection with sensitization to the hapten diphenylcyclopropenone (DPC). Receptors originate from a man aged 40-55 years with alopecia areata. Some clones in this sample may be carry-over from other donors' samples.

This sequence joins TRBV27 and TRBJ2-7, with 7 bases that match TRBD2. V shed 5 bases, J shed 4 bases, and the junction held 17 bases outside the gene matches. The CDR3 consists of 17 residues. Germline V CDR1 and CDR2: MNHEY, SMNVEV (reference sequence). The CDR3 nucleotides read TGTGCCAGCAGTCCAGCGACTAGCATTGTCGGGAGGTACGAGCAGTACGTC. This codes for CASSPATSIVGRYEQYV.

This sequence joins TRBV9 and TRBJ1-3; D possibly corresponds to TRBD1 (5 bases). V lost 5 bases and J 0 bases, leaving 12 bases between the germline ends. The CDR3 spans 15 residues. Germline-derived CDR1 and CDR2 are SGDLS and YYNGEE. CDR3: CASSPGDVSGNTIYF. The CDR3 DNA reads as TGTGCCAGCAGTCCTGGGGACGTCTCTGGAAACACCATATATTTT.

A few counts support this clonotype. The chain is built from TRBV6-2 or TRBV6-3 and TRBJ2-7; TRBD2 matches at 11 bases. The V gene end was trimmed by 5 bases and the J gene end by 5 bases; junction bases not matched to a gene: 11. The CDR3 extends over 16 amino acids. CDR1 MNHEY and CDR2 SVGEGT come from the germline V gene. Here the CDR3 DNA reads TGTGCCAGCAGTGGAATCCTTAGCGGGAGGGACGACGAGCAGTACGTC. The encoded protein is CASSGILSGRDDEQYV.

This clonotype was found a few times. The chain combines TRBV4-1 with TRBJ2-3, with TRBD2 identical over 8 bases. This CDR3 spans 17 amino acids. Germline values: CDR1 MGHRA, CDR2 YSYEKL. V shed 4 bases, J shed 5 bases, and the junction held 14 bases outside the gene matches. The CDR3 DNA is TGCGCCAGCAGCCCATTAGTTCTAAGCGGGAGCGGAGATACGCAGTATTTT. It encodes CASSPLVLSGSGDTQYF.

V usage is TRBV7-9 and J usage is TRBJ2-5, with TRBD2 identical over 10 bases. CDR3 size: 16 residues. Germline values: CDR1 SEHNR, CDR2 FQNEAQ (reference sequence). Unmatched junction bases numbered 6, after V lost 5 bases and J lost 0 bases. CDR3 sequence: CASSRTSGLYQETQYF. The CDR3 nucleotides are TGTGCCAGCAGCCGGACTAGCGGTCTGTACCAAGAGACCCAGTACTTC.

This clonotype was counted only a few times. The genes are TRBV7-9 and TRBJ1-3, with D unresolved. The CDR3 runs to 17 residues. V lost 5 bases and J lost 0, with 17 bases in between. Looked up from germline, CDR1 is SEHNR and CDR2 is FQNEAQ (reference sequence). As DNA, the CDR3 is TGTGCCAGCAGCCCCCGACCGACACAAAGCTCTGGAAACACCATATATTTT. Protein: CASSPRPTQSSGNTIYF.

The chain employs TRBV7-9 and TRBJ2-5; unclear D gene. The CDR3 is 15 residues long. Trimming removed 0 bases at V and 4 bases at J, with 12 bases between. Germline values: CDR1 SEHNR, CDR2 FQNEAQ (reference sequence). CDR3 coding DNA: TGTGCCAGCAGCTTAGCAAGGGCAGGCGGAGAGACCCAGTACTTC. As protein: CASSLARAGGETQYF.

For this clonotype: Relative to the germline gene, one junction end is altered; a read error may explain this. This sequence joins TRBV6-5 and TRBJ2-1; D is possibly TRBD1 (6 bases). CDR3 length: 15 residues. Germline CDR1 and CDR2: MNHEY and SVGAGI. CDR3 nucleotides: TGTGCCAGCAGTTCGGGGACAAGCTTCTACGATGAGCAGTTCTTC. Translation gives CASSSGTSFYDEQFF.

This clonotype was recorded at least ten times. V and J are TRBV6-1 and TRBJ2-7; 8 bases agree with TRBD1. Looked up from germline, CDR1 is MNHNS and CDR2 is SASEGT. This CDR3 region has 12 residues. V lost 3 bases to trimming and J lost 8 bases; unmatched junction nucleotides: 3. The CDR3 DNA reads TGTGCCAGCAGTGAGACAGGGGCTAAGCAGTACGTC. Residues: CASSETGAKQYV.

As concerns this clonotype: One junction end does not reproduce the germline sequence, and a read error may be involved. The rearrangement uses TRBV10-3 and TRBJ2-6; 12 bases line up with TRBD1. CDR1 and CDR2 (germline): ENHRY, SYGVKD. This CDR3 comprises 18 residues. The CDR3 loop reads CAISQSGQGAAGTNVLTF. In DNA form, the CDR3 reads TGTGCCATCAGTCAATCGGGACAGGGGGCGGCTGGGACCAACGTCCTGACTTTC.

V is TRBV3-1 and J is TRBJ2-5; D is unclear. Per germline, CDR1 LGHDT and CDR2 YNNKEL (reference sequence). The CDR3 contains 8 residues. The V end was cut by 6 bases, the J end by 13 bases, with 6 bases between. The CDR3 DNA reads TGTGCCAGCAGGCCTCGGTACTTC. Translating gives CASRPRYF.

By share of the sample, this clonotype is medium-sized. The chain uses TRBV6-5 and TRBJ1-1; perhaps TRBD1 as D (5 bases). Germline CDR1 MNHEY, CDR2 SVGAGI. Trimming took 2 bases from V and 0 from J, leaving 25 bases between them. The length of the CDR3 is 20 residues. CDR3: CASSYAPGRAGVLMNTEAFF. DNA of the CDR3: TGTGCCAGCAGTTACGCCCCAGGTCGTGCGGGGGTCCTCATGAACACTGAAGCTTTCTTT.